This is a list of T cell receptor beta chains from one sample in a study of shared clonotypes between healthy human individuals. Libraries were prepared by immunoSEQ multiplex PCR; TCRdb keeps only in-frame clonotypes and omits some of them. Among about 2.3 million clones, 85% to 95% were seen once, and the ten largest hold approximately 0.4%. Sequencing was performed on naive CD4+ T cells from PBMCs. Receptors originate from a man aged 18 to 35 in good health. Some clones in this sample may be carry-over from other donors' samples. Each CDR3 is given with its conserved first and last residue. D genes are given only for firm matches. The listing skips clone size in some rows; elsewhere it reads once, few, many or a size class.

DNA: TGTGCCCCAGAACGCAGGCACCCCTATTTCGAGACCCAGTACTTC
CDR3: CAPERRHPYFETQYF
size: NA
J: TRBJ2-5
V: TRBV6-7
D: NA

DNA: TGCGCCAGCACCTCCCTGGCGGGAAGTAACTACGAGCAGTACTTC
CDR3: CASTSLAGSNYEQYF
size: NA
J: TRBJ2-7
V: TRBV5-1
D: NA

DNA: TGTGCCACCAGCAGAATGAGACTAGCCGTTGAGCAGTTCTTC
CDR3: CATSRMRLAVEQFF
size: once
J: TRBJ2-1
V: TRBV15
D: TRBD2

DNA: TGTGCCAGCAGCTTAGTAGGTCTAGCGGGAGTGACAGATACGCAGTATTTT
CDR3: CASSLVGLAGVTDTQYF
size: NA
J: TRBJ2-3
V: TRBV7-2
D: TRBD2

DNA: TGTGCCAGCAGCCCCTTCATAAACACAGATACGCAGTATTTT
CDR3: CASSPFINTDTQYF
size: NA
J: TRBJ2-3
V: TRBV11-2
D: NA

DNA: TGTGCCAGCAGCACTGGACAGGGTTGGGAGGACACTGAAGCTTTCTTT
CDR3: CASSTGQGWEDTEAFF
size: NA
J: TRBJ1-1
V: TRBV11-2
D: TRBD1

DNA: TGTGCCAGCAGTGAAACGGGGGCCAGAGGCGGGGAGCTGTTTTTT
CDR3: CASSETGARGGELFF
size: NA
J: TRBJ2-2
V: TRBV2
D: NA

DNA: TGTGCCAGCAGTCGAAGAGACTGGGACGGAGAGACCCAGTACTTC
CDR3: CASSRRDWDGETQYF
size: NA
J: TRBJ2-5
V: TRBV6-1
D: NA

DNA: TGTGCCAGCAGCTTGTATACGGGGGGATACAATGAGCAGTTCTTC
CDR3: CASSLYTGGYNEQFF
size: NA
J: TRBJ2-1
V: TRBV7-6
D: TRBD2

DNA: TGTGCCAGCAGTGAAGCGGGCGTAACCGGGGAGCTGTTTTTT
CDR3: CASSEAGVTGELFF
size: NA
J: TRBJ2-2
V: TRBV6-1
D: NA

DNA: TGTGCCAGCAGTTTGGACAGCCTGGGTTCCTACGAGCAGTACTTC
CDR3: CASSLDSLGSYEQYF
size: NA
J: TRBJ2-7
V: TRBV28
D: NA

DNA: TGTGCCAGCAGTGAAGGGGAATGGGCCTTAGGAGCTTTCTTT
CDR3: CASSEGEWALGAFF
size: NA
J: TRBJ1-1
V: TRBV2
D: NA

DNA: TGTGCCAGCAGCACCGGGACCGGGTGGGATACGCAGTATTTT
CDR3: CASSTGTGWDTQYF
size: NA
J: TRBJ2-3
V: TRBV6-5
D: NA

DNA: TGTGCCTGGACAGGGGGCTTCGGCACTGAAGCTTTCTTT
CDR3: CAWTGGFGTEAFF
size: NA
J: TRBJ1-1
V: TRBV30
D: TRBD1

DNA: TGTGCCAGCAGCGTAGGACTAGCGGGAGGTTTCAATGAGCAGTTCTTC
CDR3: CASSVGLAGGFNEQFF
size: NA
J: TRBJ2-1
V: TRBV9
D: TRBD2

DNA: TGTGCCAGCAGCTTTCGGAACGACATGACATGGGGTAATGAGCAGTTCTTC
CDR3: CASSFRNDMTWGNEQFF
size: NA
J: TRBJ2-1
V: TRBV7-2
D: NA

DNA: TGTGCCAGCAGGGCTAGGAACACCGGGGAGCTGTTTTTT
CDR3: CASRARNTGELFF
size: NA
J: TRBJ2-2
V: TRBV7-2
D: NA

DNA: TGTGCCAGCAGCCACCCCGCCGGAGATAATGAAAAACTGTTTTTT
CDR3: CASSHPAGDNEKLFF
size: NA
J: TRBJ1-4
V: TRBV21-1
D: NA

DNA: TGCAGCGTTGCGGAAGGTGGGGGGGCGGTAGGCACAGATACGCAGTATTTT
CDR3: CSVAEGGGAVGTDTQYF
size: NA
J: TRBJ2-3
V: TRBV29-1
D: NA

DNA: TGTGCCAGCAGTGGCCTGGGGACCCCTGAAGCTTTCTTT
CDR3: CASSGLGTPEAFF
size: few
J: TRBJ1-1
V: TRBV2
D: NA

DNA: TGTGCCAGTAATAGCGGGAGAGCAGAGACCCAGTACTTC
CDR3: CASNSGRAETQYF
size: NA
J: TRBJ2-5
V: TRBV19
D: TRBD2

DNA: TGTGCCAGCAGCGTAGCCGGGACTAGCGGGAATGCTGAGCAGTTCTTC
CDR3: CASSVAGTSGNAEQFF
size: NA
J: TRBJ2-1
V: TRBV9
D: TRBD2

DNA: TGCGCCAGCAGCGGTAAGGCTAGCGGGAGTGATGAGCAGTTCTTC
CDR3: CASSGKASGSDEQFF
size: NA
J: TRBJ2-1
V: TRBV5-1
D: TRBD2

DNA: TGTGCCAGCAGCTCCCGGGGAGGGCTACTGGGGAATGAGCAGTTCTTC
CDR3: CASSSRGGLLGNEQFF
size: NA
J: TRBJ2-1
V: TRBV11-1
D: TRBD2

DNA: TGTGCCAGCAGCTTAAAGGGGGGAACCGGGGAGCTGTTTTTT
CDR3: CASSLKGGTGELFF
size: NA
J: TRBJ2-2
V: TRBV7-2
D: NA

DNA: TGTGCCAGCAGCTTATTCCAAGGGGGGAACACCGGGGAGCTGTTTTTT
CDR3: CASSLFQGGNTGELFF
size: NA
J: TRBJ2-2
V: TRBV7-3
D: NA

DNA: TGCGCCAGCAGCCAACTCCTTCTAGCCCCAGAGCATTTT
CDR3: CASSQLLLAPEHF
size: once
J: TRBJ1-5
V: TRBV4-1
D: NA

DNA: TGTGCCAGCAACCCCGGGACTAGCGGGTACAATGAGCAGTTCTTC
CDR3: CASNPGTSGYNEQFF
size: NA
J: TRBJ2-1
V: TRBV5-8
D: TRBD2

DNA: TGTGCCAGCAGTCTAAAGGACAGTGGCGGTGGCTACACCTTC
CDR3: CASSLKDSGGGYTF
size: NA
J: TRBJ1-2
V: TRBV5-6
D: NA

DNA: TGTGCCAGCTCACCCCGGGACAGAGGAAACACCATATATTTT
CDR3: CASSPRDRGNTIYF
size: NA
J: TRBJ1-3
V: TRBV18
D: TRBD1

DNA: TGCGCCAGCAGTATCGGCGGGGCTTCGGCAGATACGCAGTATTTT
CDR3: CASSIGGASADTQYF
size: NA
J: TRBJ2-3
V: TRBV5-1
D: NA

DNA: TGTGCCAGCAGCGGAGGTCGGGGATCCCGGGGCCTCGAGCAGTACTTC
CDR3: CASSGGRGSRGLEQYF
size: NA
J: TRBJ2-7
V: TRBV9
D: NA

DNA: TGTGCCAGCAGCTTGCTAAACGGACAGACAAACTATGGCTACACCTTC
CDR3: CASSLLNGQTNYGYTF
size: NA
J: TRBJ1-2
V: TRBV5-5
D: NA

DNA: TGTGCCAGCAGCTTATTACGGGACTCGGCAGATACGCAGTATTTT
CDR3: CASSLLRDSADTQYF
size: NA
J: TRBJ2-3
V: TRBV11-2
D: NA

DNA: TGTGCCAGCAGTTTGCTGGGTCTTAAAGAGGGTGAGACCCAGTACTTC
CDR3: CASSLLGLKEGETQYF
size: NA
J: TRBJ2-5
V: TRBV28
D: NA

DNA: TGTGCCAGTAGCCCCATTACCAACCGACGAGAGGATGGCTACACCTTC
CDR3: CASSPITNRREDGYTF
size: NA
J: TRBJ1-2
V: TRBV19
D: NA

DNA: TGTGCCAGCAGCTCCCACACCGGGAGCGGGAGGGCCTTGGGGGAGCTGTTTTTT
CDR3: CASSSHTGSGRALGELFF
size: NA
J: TRBJ2-2
V: TRBV28
D: TRBD2

DNA: TGTGCCAGCAGTCCCTATAGCGGGAACTCCTACGAGCAGTACTTC
CDR3: CASSPYSGNSYEQYF
size: NA
J: TRBJ2-7
V: TRBV7-2
D: TRBD2

DNA: TGTGCCAGCAGTTCTCGACAGCGAAATCAGCCCCAGCATTTT
CDR3: CASSSRQRNQPQHF
size: NA
J: TRBJ1-5
V: TRBV6-5
D: NA

DNA: TGTGCCAGCAGCCTGCGAGGGAGGCTCACTGAAGCTTTCTTT
CDR3: CASSLRGRLTEAFF
size: NA
J: TRBJ1-1
V: TRBV7-8
D: NA

DNA: TGTGCCAGCAGTTACGCCCAAGCCTCTGGGGCCAACGTCCTGACTTTC
CDR3: CASSYAQASGANVLTF
size: NA
J: TRBJ2-6
V: TRBV6-5
D: NA

DNA: TGTGCCTCAGGGGGGACTAGTCGCTACGAGCAGTACTTC
CDR3: CASGGTSRYEQYF
size: NA
J: TRBJ2-7
V: TRBV30
D: NA

DNA: TGTGCCAGCAGTTGGCGACAGGGGGGTAGAGGTGAAAAACTGTTTTTT
CDR3: CASSWRQGGRGEKLFF
size: NA
J: TRBJ1-4
V: TRBV6-5
D: TRBD1

DNA: TGTGCCAGCAGCTTAGAGGGTAACACTGAAGCTTTCTTT
CDR3: CASSLEGNTEAFF
size: few
J: TRBJ1-1
V: TRBV7-9
D: NA

DNA: TGTGCCAGCAGCAAAGTGGGACGGAACTATGGCTACACCTTC
CDR3: CASSKVGRNYGYTF
size: NA
J: TRBJ1-2
V: TRBV21-1
D: NA

DNA: TGTGCCAGCCGGGACAGATTGTACGAGCAGTACTTC
CDR3: CASRDRLYEQYF
size: NA
J: TRBJ2-7
V: TRBV27
D: TRBD1

DNA: TGTGCCAGCAGTCTTTCCCGGGGACAGGGCCCCTACGAGCAGTACTTC
CDR3: CASSLSRGQGPYEQYF
size: NA
J: TRBJ2-7
V: TRBV27
D: TRBD1

DNA: TGTGCCAGCATGATATGGGCTGAAGCTTTCTTT
CDR3: CASMIWAEAFF
size: NA
J: TRBJ1-1
V: TRBV2
D: NA

DNA: TGCAGCGTTCAACGGGACATGCCCACTGAAGCTTTCTTT
CDR3: CSVQRDMPTEAFF
size: NA
J: TRBJ1-1
V: TRBV29-1
D: NA

DNA: TGTGCCTGGAGTTCCGGGCCCAACACTGAAGCTTTCTTT
CDR3: CAWSSGPNTEAFF
size: few
J: TRBJ1-1
V: TRBV30
D: NA

DNA: TGTGCCAGCAGTGACTACACAGATACGCAGTATTTT
CDR3: CASSDYTDTQYF
size: NA
J: TRBJ2-3
V: TRBV6-1
D: NA

DNA: TGTGCCAGCAGAAAAAACCGACCTTGGGGCGAAAAACTGTTTTTT
CDR3: CASRKNRPWGEKLFF
size: NA
J: TRBJ1-4
V: TRBV21-1
D: NA

DNA: TGTGCCAGCAGTCGAGGACACCCCACAGATACGCAGTATTTT
CDR3: CASSRGHPTDTQYF
size: once
J: TRBJ2-3
V: TRBV6-6
D: NA